The clone carrying this T cell receptor beta chain turned up a few times. The antigen remains undetermined. The data stem from a study of beta chain features in type 1 diabetes. Overall study context: Healthy donors, compared against patients, showed similar age, gender and cell yields. Study outcomes and limitations: Within each of all four CD4+ subsets, Type 1 diabetes patients had TCRB CDR3s that were moderately but significantly shorter. The cDNA sequencing approach could over-represent high-TCR-expressing cells.

Germline V gives CDR1 SNHLY, CDR2 FYNNEI. The CDR3 is made up of 14 amino acids. V shed 6 bases, J shed 0 bases, and the junction held 4 bases outside the gene matches. Since all of the isolated RNA was reverse transcribed, expressed TCRB transcripts were what got sequenced. Sequencing was performed with immunoSEQ multiplex PCR; in TCRdb, only in-frame clones are kept and a portion is missing. The sample yields 330,000 or so clones, 10% to 15% seen once. CD45RO/CCR7/CD25/CD127/CD95/CD27 sorting isolated CD4+ naive, central memory, regulatory and stem cell-like memory cells. The genes are TRBV2 and TRBJ2-7; 8 nucleotides agree with TRBD1. Sequenced material: naive CD4+ T cells from blood. This clonotype was obtained from a woman aged 18-35 years with type 1 diabetes. The CDR3: CASRGTGLSYEQYF. The DNA of the CDR3 is TGTGCCAGCAGGGGGACAGGCCTCTCCTACGAGCAGTACTTC.